Following are 9 T cell receptor beta chains from one sample sequenced in a study of T-cell memory formation after mild COVID-19. MiXCR, applied by TCRdb to the 5' RACE reads, yields one record per CDR3 protein. Here the sample spans around 320,000 distinct CDR3 sequences, roughly an eighth being singletons. The source material was PBMCs or a T cell subset sorted from them (not recorded which). These receptors all stem from a man younger than 30 who had mild COVID-19 (a few samples of this study predate the infection). Cell type and time point are not known.

The V and J genes are TRBV5-6 and TRBJ1-5; D remains unclear. V was trimmed by 1 base and J by 1 base, leaving 9 bases between them. CDR3 size: 15 residues. CDR1 and CDR2 from the germline V gene are SGHDT and YYEEEE. CDR3 in amino acids: CASSLLWSSNQPQHF. CDR3 DNA sequence: TGTGCCAGCAGCTTGTTATGGTCCAGCAATCAGCCCCAGCATTTT.

This clonotype was seen a few times. The chain links TRBV5-1 to TRBJ2-7; possibly TRBD1 or TRBD2 for D (5 bases each). The CDR3 sequence is 14 residues long. V dropped 0 bases and J dropped 6 bases, with 13 bases sitting between them. Germline CDR1 is SGHRS and CDR2 is YFSETQ. CDR3 nucleotides: TGCGCCAGCAGCTTGGGTCGGGACGGCGCCGAGCAGTACGTC. This sequence encodes CASSLGRDGAEQYV.

The chain uses TRBV20-1 and TRBJ1-6; D is unclear. Germline CDR1 DFQATT, CDR2 SNEGSKA (reference sequence). V was cut by 0 bases and J by 10 bases, with 13 bases left in between. The CDR3 contains 14 residues. CDR3 region: CSARDPSGGSPLHF. For the CDR3, the DNA is TGCAGTGCTAGAGATCCCAGCGGCGGATCACCCCTCCACTTT.

This clonotype was detected a few times. The chain couples TRBV5-1 to TRBJ2-3; TRBD2 matches at 9 bases. With V trimmed by 3 bases and J by 2 bases, 7 bases remained unmatched. The CDR3 runs to 16 residues. Germline lookup yields CDR1 SGHRS and CDR2 YFSETQ. CDR3 loop: CASSSLSGGLTDTQYF. Here the CDR3 DNA reads TGCGCCAGCAGCTCGCTTAGCGGGGGCCTCACAGATACGCAGTATTTT.

The chain links TRBV5-6 to TRBJ2-7; the D is unclear. The CDR3 totals 12 residues. V gave up 4 bases and J gave up 3 bases, with 8 bases separating them. Germline V gene sequence: CDR1 SGHDT, CDR2 YYEEEE. CDR3 loop: CASSPVRYEQYV. The CDR3, as DNA: TGTGCCAGCAGCCCGGTCCGCTACGAGCAGTACGTC.

This clonotype was counted ten times or more. The gene calls are TRBV20-1 and TRBJ1-1; D is possibly TRBD1 (6 bases). The CDR3 spans 15 residues. Germline V gives CDR1 DFQATT, CDR2 SNEGSKA (reference sequence). The CDR3 spells CSAPRDNLVNTEAFF. CDR3 in DNA: TGCAGCGCGCCCCGGGACAATTTAGTGAACACTGAAGCTTTCTTT.

This clonotype was counted between two and nine times. V usage is TRBV12-3 or TRBV12-4 and J usage is TRBJ1-4, with a weak D call TRBD1 (5 bases). V was shortened by 6 bases and J by 8 bases, with 19 bases between the two germline ends. The CDR3 is 15 amino acids. The DNA of the CDR3 is TGTGCCAGCAGCTGGCGGGACCCGGGGGGGGAAAAACTGTTTTTT. The encoded protein is CASSWRDPGGEKLFF.

The chain links TRBV7-2 to TRBJ2-5; no definite D call. Trimming shortened V by 2 bases and J by 2 bases, and 9 bases separated the two germline ends. Per the germline V gene, CDR1 is SGHTA and CDR2 is FQGNSA. The CDR3 sequence is 14 residues long. CDR3 nucleotide sequence: TGTGCCAGCAGCTTATCCCACAGTCAAGAGACCCAGTACTTC. Its protein product is CASSLSHSQETQYF.

This clonotype occurred a few times. This chain joins TRBV27 and TRBJ2-2; D call uncertain. Germline V lookup: CDR1 MNHEY, CDR2 SMNVEV (reference sequence). Deletions cut 2 bases from V and 4 bases from J, with 8 bases between. The CDR3 totals 14 residues. CDR3 loop: CASSLLGPTGELFF. The CDR3, as DNA: TGTGCCAGCAGTTTACTCGGTCCCACCGGGGAGCTGTTTTTT.